These T cell receptor beta chains were read from a single sample in a study of vaccination effects on CD4 cells after COVID-19. Generated by immunoSEQ multiplex PCR, the TCRdb table keeps only in-frame clones and is missing some. The sample includes tens of thousands of clones, about 80% seen only once; the top ten take approximately 1.3%. No antigen has been assigned to these receptors. Sample: CD4+ T cells from PBMCs cultured with HCoV-229E spike peptides, taken after COVID-19 vaccination. Receptor source: a human donor who received a COVID-19 vaccine. Both conserved end residues are part of each CDR3. Each record gives: V gene, D gene, clone size, J gene, CDR3 DNA, CDR3 protein. A D gene is named only where the DNA matches it firmly. Size is omitted from some rows. Given values are once, few, many or a class for expanded clones.

V gene: TRBV6-5
D gene: NA
clone size: NA
J gene: TRBJ1-3
CDR3 DNA: TGTGCCAGTGGGGAGTTAGGGGCTGTAGCCATATATTTT
CDR3 protein: CASGELGAVAIYF

V gene: TRBV3-1/TRBV3-2
D gene: TRBD2
clone size: NA
J gene: TRBJ2-4
CDR3 DNA: TGTGCCAGCAGCGGGGGGGAAAAAAACATTCAGTACTTC
CDR3 protein: CASSGGEKNIQYF

V gene: TRBV24-1
D gene: NA
clone size: once
J gene: TRBJ2-3
CDR3 DNA: TGTGCCACCAGTGATTTAAGAGGCACAGATACGCAGTATTTT
CDR3 protein: CATSDLRGTDTQYF

V gene: TRBV4-3
D gene: NA
clone size: NA
J gene: TRBJ2-3
CDR3 DNA: TGCGCCAGCAGCCAAGATGGCTTCCGGGGGTTCACAGATACGCAGTATTTT
CDR3 protein: CASSQDGFRGFTDTQYF

V gene: TRBV13
D gene: NA
clone size: NA
J gene: TRBJ2-1
CDR3 DNA: TGTGCCAGCAGCTTAGGACGAGAGCAGTTCTTC
CDR3 protein: CASSLGREQFF

V gene: TRBV5-1
D gene: NA
clone size: few
J gene: TRBJ1-1
CDR3 DNA: TGCGCCAGCAGCGGAAATCGGGGCTGGGAAGCTTTCTTT
CDR3 protein: CASSGNRGWEAFF

V gene: TRBV30
D gene: NA
clone size: NA
J gene: TRBJ2-3
CDR3 DNA: TGTGCCTGGAGCCTTGTTGGCTCTATGGGGACGCAGTATTTT
CDR3 protein: CAWSLVGSMGTQYF

V gene: TRBV5-1
D gene: NA
clone size: NA
J gene: TRBJ2-5
CDR3 DNA: TGCGCCAGCAGACGCGGGGACCCCCAAGAGACCCAGTACTTC
CDR3 protein: CASRRGDPQETQYF

V gene: TRBV5-5
D gene: NA
clone size: NA
J gene: TRBJ1-2
CDR3 DNA: TGTGCCAGCAGCTACGCCGGGGGAACTAACTATGGCTACACCTTC
CDR3 protein: CASSYAGGTNYGYTF

V gene: TRBV11-1
D gene: TRBD1
clone size: NA
J gene: TRBJ2-3
CDR3 DNA: TGTGCCAGCAGCTTAGGTCCGGGACAGGGCCCAGATACGCAGTATTTT
CDR3 protein: CASSLGPGQGPDTQYF